This record looks at one TCR beta chain sequence and its context. TCRdb's table, derived via immunoSEQ multiplex PCR, lists solely in-frame clones and lacks some. In the table there are fewer than 350,000 clones, 90% of which are singletons. This entry belongs to a study of blood T cell repertoires in COVID-19. Germline CDR1 reads SGHVS; CDR2 reads FNYEAQ. This CDR3 comprises 19 residues. Deletions cut 1 base from V and 0 bases from J, with 16 bases between. Sequencing used PBMCs or T cells enriched from blood (not recorded which). This clonotype was sampled from a woman aged 18-29 years with acute COVID-19. V gene TRBV7-6 combines with J gene TRBJ1-6, with D unclear. CDR3 sequence reads: CASSLVAPGSSSYNSPLHF. The CDR3 region has the DNA TGTGCCAGCAGCTTAGTAGCCCCCGGATCCTCCTCCTATAATTCACCCCTCCACTTT.